The sample holds many counts of the clone carrying this TCR beta chain. The data are from a study of identical twins. Each CDR3 protein is one row after TCRdb ran MiXCR on the 5' RACE reads. The table has approximately 600,000 distinct CDR3 sequences, about 7.1% seen once. These same records also appear under a second study, on yellow fever vaccine responses in identical twins.

The sequence derives from a woman aged 18-30 years in good health. The sequenced sample was PBMCs.

CDR3 nucleotide sequence: TGTGCCAGCACTTATGAAAACATTCAGTACTTC. It translates to CASTYENIQYF. The rearrangement uses TRBV25-1 and TRBJ2-4, with unresolved D. This CDR3 spans 11 amino acids. The V and J ends lost 7 bases and 5 bases respectively, with 6 bases between them. From germline, CDR1 is MGHDK and CDR2 SYGVNS.